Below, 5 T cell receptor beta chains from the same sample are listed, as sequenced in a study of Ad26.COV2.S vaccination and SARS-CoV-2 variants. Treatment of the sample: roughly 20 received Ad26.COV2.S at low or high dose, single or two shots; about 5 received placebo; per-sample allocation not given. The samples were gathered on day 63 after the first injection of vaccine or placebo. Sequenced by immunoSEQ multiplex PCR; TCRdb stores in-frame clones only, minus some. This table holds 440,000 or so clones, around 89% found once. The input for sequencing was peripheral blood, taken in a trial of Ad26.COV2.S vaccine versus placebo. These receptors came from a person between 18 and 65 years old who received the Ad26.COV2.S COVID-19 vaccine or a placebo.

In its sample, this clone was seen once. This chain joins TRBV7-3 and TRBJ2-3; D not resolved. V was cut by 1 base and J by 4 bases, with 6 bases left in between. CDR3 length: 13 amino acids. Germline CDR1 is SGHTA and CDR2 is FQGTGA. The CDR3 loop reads CASSLNRADTQYF. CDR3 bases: TGTGCCAGCAGCTTAAATCGGGCAGATACGCAGTATTTT.

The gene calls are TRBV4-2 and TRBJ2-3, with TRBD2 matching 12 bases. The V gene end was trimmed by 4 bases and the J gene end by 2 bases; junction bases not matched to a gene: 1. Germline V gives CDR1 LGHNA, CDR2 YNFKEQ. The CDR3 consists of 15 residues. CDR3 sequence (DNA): TGTGCCAGCAGCCCTAGCGGGGGGGACACAGATACGCAGTATTTT. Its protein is CASSPSGGDTDTQYF.

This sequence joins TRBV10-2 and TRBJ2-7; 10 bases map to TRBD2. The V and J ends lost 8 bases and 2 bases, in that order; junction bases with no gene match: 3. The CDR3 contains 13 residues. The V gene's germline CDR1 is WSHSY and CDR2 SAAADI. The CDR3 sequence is CASGGTSAYEQYF. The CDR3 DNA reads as TGCGCCAGCGGGGGGACTAGCGCCTACGAGCAGTACTTC.

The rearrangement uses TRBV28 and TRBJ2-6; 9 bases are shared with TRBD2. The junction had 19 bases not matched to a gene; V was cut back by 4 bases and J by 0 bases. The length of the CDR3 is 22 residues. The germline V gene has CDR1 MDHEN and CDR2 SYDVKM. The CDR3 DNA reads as TGTGCCAGCAGTTCCCGATTATCCGATCTAGCGGGACGTCCCTCTGGGGCCAACGTCCTGACTTTC. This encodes CASSSRLSDLAGRPSGANVLTF.

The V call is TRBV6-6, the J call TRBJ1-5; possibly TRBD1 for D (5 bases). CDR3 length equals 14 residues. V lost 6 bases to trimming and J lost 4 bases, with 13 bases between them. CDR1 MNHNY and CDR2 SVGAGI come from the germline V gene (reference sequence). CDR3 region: CASRTVGENQPQHF. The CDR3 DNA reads TGTGCCAGCAGAACCGTGGGGGAGAATCAGCCCCAGCATTTT.